The 21 T cell receptor beta chains below all came from one sample that was sequenced in a study of PD-1 blockade in classical Hodgkin lymphoma. Specified time point: cycle 4 day 1 (C4D1), after around six weeks of nivolumab. With no exception, relapse followed autologous stem cell transplantation in all patients, and brentuximab vedotin exposure varied. The repertoire was sequenced with immunoSEQ multiplex PCR; TCRdb's copy has only in-frame clones and lacks some. The sample records some 30,000 clones, 65% to 85% being singletons. The sequenced sample was peripheral blood mononuclear cells (PBMCs), obtained before the fourth cycle of nivolumab. The receptors originated from a human donor with classical Hodgkin lymphoma.

The table lists this clone with a count of one. The chain carries TRBV5-1 and TRBJ1-2, with a tentative D call TRBD1 (5 bases). This CDR3 is 14 amino acids long. CDR1 and CDR2 (germline): SGHRS, YFSETQ. With 1 base removed from V and 4 bases from J, the gap between germline ends came to 11 bases. CDR3 region: CASSLNGGSYGYTF. DNA of the CDR3: TGCGCCAGCAGCTTGAATGGGGGTAGCTATGGCTACACCTTC.

V gene TRBV7-2 combines with J gene TRBJ1-1; D gene uncertain. CDR1 and CDR2 from the germline V gene are SGHTA and FQGNSA. There are 13 residues in the CDR3. V was shortened by 5 bases and J by 3 bases, with 10 bases between the two germline ends. The CDR3 coding sequence is TGTGCCAGCAGCCTCCAGTCAGACACTGAAGCTTTCTTT. Its translation is CASSLQSDTEAFF.

In this sample, this clone turned up a few times. The V and J genes are TRBV15 and TRBJ1-6, with 10 bases identical to TRBD1. The trim removed 1 base at V and 6 bases at J, leaving 3 bases unmatched. This CDR3 region has 16 residues. Per germline, CDR1 LNHNV and CDR2 YYDKDF (reference sequence). Here the CDR3 DNA reads TGTGCCACCAGCAGAGGTGGGACAGGGGCTAATTCACCCCTCCACTTT. This sequence encodes CATSRGGTGANSPLHF.

The chain has TRBV6-7 and TRBJ1-1, with D perhaps matching TRBD1 (6 bases). TRBV6-7 belongs to the ORF category, with a function that is uncertain. This CDR3 has 14 amino acids. V was cut by 5 bases and J by 6 bases, with 16 bases left in between. The CDR3 loop is CASSHQGTGSEAFF. As DNA, the CDR3 is TGTGCCAGCAGTCACCAGGGGACGGGTTCTGAAGCTTTCTTT.

V and J are TRBV2 and TRBJ2-5, with no clear D. This CDR3 has 13 residues. CDR1 SNHLY and CDR2 FYNNEI come from the germline V gene. V was cut by 3 bases and J by 3 bases, with 8 bases left in between. CDR3 sequence reads: CASSDSHEETQYF. The CDR3 coding sequence is TGTGCCAGCAGTGACAGCCACGAAGAGACCCAGTACTTC.

V usage is TRBV7-2 and J usage is TRBJ1-5; the D gene is possibly TRBD1 (6 bases). The length of the CDR3 is 15 residues. CDR1 and CDR2 from the germline V gene are SGHTA and FQGNSA. V lost 5 bases to trimming and J lost 3 bases, with 14 bases between them. CDR3 sequence (DNA): TGTGCCAGCAGCCCCCGTTCAGGGGACAATCAGCCCCAGCATTTT. Amino acids: CASSPRSGDNQPQHF.

CDR3 region: CASSPSTGPGELFF. DNA for the CDR3: TGTGCCAGCAGCCCCTCGACAGGGCCCGGGGAGCTGTTTTTT. This rearrangement joins TRBV7-2 to TRBJ2-2; 7 positions agree with TRBD1. The germline V gene has CDR1 SGHTA and CDR2 FQGNSA. V gave up 5 bases and J gave up 6 bases; unmatched junction bases: 6. The CDR3 extends over 14 amino acids.

The table lists this clone with a few counts. This rearrangement joins TRBV9 to TRBJ1-5; the D is unclear. Trimming removed 2 bases from V and 1 base from J, with 10 bases in between. Germline-derived CDR1 and CDR2 are SGDLS and YYNGEE. This CDR3 spans 15 amino acids. CDR3 sequence (DNA): TGTGCCAGCAGCGTGGGAACATTAAGCAATCAGCCCCAGCATTTT. Translating it yields CASSVGTLSNQPQHF.

J is TRBJ1-4 and V is TRBV7-9; TRBD1 is a possible D gene (5 bases). The CDR3 contains 15 residues. With 1 base removed from V and 4 bases from J, the gap between germline ends came to 10 bases. The germline V gene has CDR1 SEHNR and CDR2 FQNEAQ (reference sequence). The CDR3 bases are TGTGCCAGCAGCTTAGTGAGGGGATTTAATGAAAAACTGTTTTTT. Encoded protein: CASSLVRGFNEKLFF.

The chain joins TRBV7-4 to TRBJ2-1; TRBD2 matches 12 bases. Trimming removed 6 bases from V and 1 base from J; junction bases left unmatched: 13. Germline V gives CDR1 SGHVT, CDR2 SQSDAQ. This CDR3 region has 19 residues. The CDR3 nucleotides read TGTGCCAGCAGTCACCCTCGGCTAGCGGGAGGGTTGTCCTACAATGAGCAGTTCTTC. The encoded protein is CASSHPRLAGGLSYNEQFF.

The V and J genes are TRBV18 and TRBJ2-1, with D possibly being TRBD1 or TRBD2 (6 bases each). The CDR3 extends over 14 amino acids. The V gene's germline CDR1 is KGHSH and CDR2 LQKENI. V dropped 6 bases and J dropped 8 bases, with 17 bases sitting between them. The CDR3, as DNA: TGTGCCAGCTCCACCAGGGGACTCGGGGATGAGCAGTTCTTC. This encodes CASSTRGLGDEQFF.

V gene TRBV11-2 combines with J gene TRBJ1-3; D is unresolved. CDR3 length equals 15 residues. Germline CDR1 reads SGHAT; CDR2 reads FQNNGV. Deletions cut 2 bases from V and 2 bases from J, with 10 bases between. CDR3 loop: CASSLSGSPGNTIYF. CDR3 nucleotide sequence: TGTGCCAGCAGCTTAAGCGGCAGCCCTGGAAACACCATATATTTT. The variable domain in full, with the rest retrieved from reference TRBV11-2 and TRBJ1-3, is EAGVAQSPRYKIIEKRQSVAFWCNPISGHATLYWYQQILGQGPKLLIQFQNNGVVDDSQLPKDRFSAERLKGVDSTLKIQPAKLEDSAVYLCASSLSGSPGNTIYFGEGSWLTVV.

This chain joins TRBV7-2 and TRBJ2-2; tentative D call: TRBD1 (5 bases). Trimming pared 3 bases from V and 4 bases from J, leaving 12 bases between. The CDR3 length is 15 residues. The germline gives CDR1 SGHTA, CDR2 FQGNSA. CDR3 region: CASSLLGQGTGELFF. The CDR3, as DNA: TGTGCCAGCAGCTTGCTGGGGCAGGGCACCGGGGAGCTGTTTTTT.

The J gene is TRBJ2-3, the V gene TRBV7-2, with 9 nucleotides matching TRBD1. The germline CDR1 and CDR2 sequences are SGHTA and FQGNSA. After removal of 4 bases from V and 4 bases from J, the junction contained 3 bases not matched to a gene. The CDR3 covers 14 residues. The CDR3 loop reads CASSSRQGADTQYF. As DNA, the CDR3 is TGTGCCAGCAGCTCGAGACAGGGGGCAGATACGCAGTATTTT. The full variable domain, with the rest looked up from reference TRBV7-2 and TRBJ2-3, is GAGVSQSPSNKVTEKGKDVELRCDPISGHTALYWYRQSLGQGLEFLIYFQGNSAPDKSGLPSDRFSAERTGGSVSTLTIQRTQQEDSAVYLCASSSRQGADTQYFGPGTRLTVL.

This clone was recorded only once. The V call is TRBV18, the J call TRBJ1-2; 7 bases are shared with TRBD1. Trimming removed 3 bases from V and 8 bases from J; junction bases left unmatched: 6. Germline V CDR1 and CDR2: KGHSH, LQKENI. The CDR3 sequence is 13 residues long. CDR3 protein: CASSPYTGEGYTF. As DNA, the CDR3 is TGTGCCAGCTCACCTTATACAGGGGAAGGCTACACCTTC. Filled out from reference TRBV18 and TRBJ1-2, the complete variable domain reads NAGVMQNPRHLVRRRGQEARLRCSPMKGHSHVYWYRQLPEEGLKFMVYLQKENIIDESGMPKERFSAEFPKEGPSILRIQQVVRGDSAAYFCASSPYTGEGYTFGSGTRLTVV.

The chain has TRBV15 and TRBJ2-1, with 11 bases that match TRBD2. Trimming at V came to 0 bases and at J to 3 bases, leaving 1 base not matched to a gene. Germline V CDR1 and CDR2: LNHNV, YYDKDF (reference sequence). CDR3 size: 16 residues. CDR3 in amino acids: CATSREGTSGYNEQFF. In DNA, the CDR3 is TGTGCCACCAGCAGAGAAGGGACTAGCGGCTACAATGAGCAGTTCTTC. Full variable domain (remainder filled in from reference TRBV15 and TRBJ2-1): DAMVIQNPRYQVTQFGKPVTLSCSQTLNHNVMYWYQQKSSQAPKLLFHYYDKDFNNEADTPDNFQSRRPNTSFCFLDIRSPGLGDTAMYLCATSREGTSGYNEQFFGPGTRLTVL.

This CDR3 reads CASSGAGWVGYTF. For the CDR3, the DNA is TGTGCCAGCAGTGGGGCAGGGTGGGTTGGCTACACCTTC. The gene calls are TRBV2 and TRBJ1-2; D perhaps matches TRBD1 (5 bases). V lost 4 bases and J lost 7, with 13 bases in between. From germline, CDR1 is SNHLY and CDR2 FYNNEI. This CDR3 comprises 13 residues.

This chain links TRBV5-1 with TRBJ2-1, with 13 bases aligning to TRBD2. The length of the CDR3 is 16 residues. Germline values: CDR1 SGHRS, CDR2 YFSETQ. The V segment lost 3 bases and the J segment 10 bases; nucleotides outside the gene matches: 10. The CDR3 protein is CASSSSRLAGGQEQFF. DNA for the CDR3: TGCGCCAGCAGCTCCTCAAGACTAGCGGGGGGACAAGAGCAGTTCTTC.

The gene calls are TRBV20-1 and TRBJ2-7; a weak D match, TRBD2 (6 bases). Trimming took 5 bases from V and 2 from J, leaving 7 bases between them. CDR1 and CDR2 from the germline V gene are DFQATT and SNEGSKA (reference sequence). This CDR3 comprises 11 residues. The CDR3 reads CSAWGAYEQYF. The CDR3 DNA is TGCAGTGCTTGGGGGGCCTACGAGCAGTACTTC.

This CDR3 is CASSVADRVGEKLFF. CDR3 coding DNA: TGTGCCAGCAGCGTAGCGGACAGGGTCGGGGAAAAACTGTTTTTT. The chain employs TRBV9 and TRBJ1-4; 8 nucleotides agree with TRBD1. V was pared by 0 bases and J by 8 bases, with 6 bases of the junction left unmatched. Germline CDR1 reads SGDLS; CDR2 reads YYNGEE. CDR3 size: 15 residues.

J is TRBJ1-4 and V is TRBV29-1; 7 bases are shared with TRBD1. The trim removed 6 bases at V and 8 bases at J, leaving 9 bases unmatched. The CDR3 is made up of 13 amino acids. The germline V gene has CDR1 SQVTM and CDR2 ANQGSEA. This chain's CDR3 is CSVASGTVEKLFF. CDR3 sequence (DNA): TGCAGCGTCGCCTCCGGGACAGTAGAAAAACTGTTTTTT.